The 5 T cell receptor beta chains listed next were all sequenced from one sample in a study of T cell changes during pregnancy in multiple sclerosis (dated by TCRdb to the late 2010s). Library generation was performed with the immunoSEQ multiplex PCR assay. TCRdb carries this immuneACCESS record with in-frame sequences only. Its versions omit some clonotypes, under half of them owing to an unresolved V gene in the studies checked, with the rest unexplained. For this sample there are tens of thousands of clones; 91% appear just once. The ten largest clones take up 0.6% to 0.75% of the sample. Sample: CD4+ T cells from peripheral blood mononuclear cells, taken before pregnancy. The receptor set was obtained from a female donor with multiple sclerosis, enrolled in a pregnancy study.

V and J are TRBV2 and TRBJ2-2; weak D call: TRBD1 (5 bases). The CDR3 length is 14 residues. V dropped 7 bases and J dropped 7 bases, with 16 bases sitting between them. CDR1 and CDR2 from the germline V gene are SNHLY and FYNNEI. The CDR3 sequence is CASIGAGLGGELFF. The CDR3 DNA reads TGTGCCAGCATCGGCGCAGGGCTGGGCGGGGAGCTGTTTTTT.

The chain combines TRBV30 with TRBJ2-2; 7 bases are shared with TRBD1. The CDR3 covers 14 residues. CDR1 is GTSNPN and CDR2 is SVGIG in the germline V gene (reference sequence). V shed 8 bases, J shed 4 bases, and the junction held 10 bases outside the gene matches. The CDR3 DNA reads TGTGCCCGAGGGTCAGGGGGATTCACCGGGGAGCTGTTTTTT. Translated: CARGSGGFTGELFF.

The gene calls are TRBV7-9 and TRBJ1-4; D is uncertain. This CDR3 region has 11 residues. Trimming took off 6 bases at V and 6 bases at J, with 5 bases between the two ends. Germline V gives CDR1 SEHNR, CDR2 FQNEAQ (reference sequence). Written as DNA, the CDR3 is TGTGCCAGCAGTTCATATGAAAAACTGTTTTTT. Amino acids: CASSSYEKLFF.

A few counts support this clone. CDR3 sequence: CASSSDRKQETQYF. In DNA, the CDR3 is TGTGCCAGCAGCTCGGACAGAAAACAAGAGACCCAGTACTTC. The gene calls are TRBV7-9 and TRBJ2-5, with D possibly being TRBD1 (6 bases). V dropped 4 bases and J dropped 2 bases, with 11 bases sitting between them. Germline assignment: CDR1 SEHNR and CDR2 FQNEAQ (reference sequence). There are 14 residues in the CDR3.

V gene TRBV4-2 combines with J gene TRBJ2-7, with 8 bases matching TRBD2. Germline assignment: CDR1 LGHNA and CDR2 YNFKEQ. Germline trimming cut 1 base from V and 3 bases from J; bases unmatched to any gene: 8. This CDR3 has 16 residues. The CDR3 reads CASSQGLGGGNYEQYF. CDR3 sequence (DNA): TGTGCCAGCAGCCAAGGGTTGGGCGGGGGGAACTACGAGCAGTACTTC.